This T cell receptor beta chain originates from a study of T cells in Graves' hyperthyroidism and ophthalmopathy. TCR beta CDR3 regions were amplified from RNA. With the HTBI primer set, the TCR CDR3 went through a first round of RT-PCR. TCRdb processed the multiplex PCR reads anew with MiXCR; each CDR3 protein has one entry. The data show about 480,000 distinct CDR3 sequences, about 20% seen once. A note on this clonotype: Its antigen is unidentified.

Germline lookup yields CDR1 SGHVS and CDR2 FNYEAQ. V gave up 2 bases and J gave up 10 bases, with 15 bases separating them. This CDR3 contains 14 residues. Whole-study findings and limits: Most thyroid clonotypes expanded above 0.001 were also detected in blood.

The chain has TRBV7-6 and TRBJ2-1, with D possibly being TRBD1 (6 bases). This receptor was identified in a woman in her sixties or seventies with Graves' ophthalmopathy. The source material was blood. The DNA of the CDR3 is TGTGCCAGCAGCTTAAGGTCCGAGGGGGTAGAGCAGTTCTTC. Amino acid sequence: CASSLRSEGVEQFF.